The 18 T cell receptor beta chains listed next were all sequenced from one sample in a study of Ad26.COV2.S vaccination and SARS-CoV-2 variants (dated by TCRdb to the early 2020s). The treatment or condition label of this sample denotes: 15 to 20 received Ad26.COV2.S at low or high dose, single or two shots; five or six received placebo; per-sample allocation not given. Repertoires of vaccine and placebo recipients were sequenced from samples taken on day 63 after the first injection. The protocol used for the library was the immunoSEQ multiplex PCR assay. The clones in this table, taken by TCRdb from immuneACCESS, are in-frame only. Not every clone is retained; where verified, under half of the shortfall comes from an unresolved V gene, and the cause of the rest is unknown. This sample is represented by under 550,000 clones; roughly 90% of them were singletons. The ten top clones hold 10% to 15% of the sample.

Sequenced here: peripheral blood, sampled in a trial of Ad26.COV2.S vaccine versus placebo. These receptors were taken from a person aged 18-60 years who received the Ad26.COV2.S COVID-19 vaccine or a placebo.

The chain uses TRBV6-2 or TRBV6-3 and TRBJ2-7; 9 bases map to TRBD1. The V segment lost 5 bases and the J segment 4 bases; nucleotides outside the gene matches: 6. Looked up from germline, CDR1 is MNHEY and CDR2 is SVGEGT. The CDR3 is 14 residues long. CDR3 DNA sequence: TGTGCCAGCAGTCTCCGGGACAGGGCGTACGAGCAGTACTTC. Translating it yields CASSLRDRAYEQYF.

The V call is TRBV9, the J call TRBJ2-5; D gene ambiguous. Germline lookup yields CDR1 SGDLS and CDR2 YYNGEE. The CDR3 has 13 residues. Trimming cost V 0 bases and J 4 bases, with 7 bases left between them. CDR3 residues: CASSVDVGETQYF. DNA of the CDR3: TGTGCCAGCAGCGTAGACGTGGGAGAGACCCAGTACTTC.

The table lists this clone with a few counts. The rearrangement joins TRBV6-1 to TRBJ1-6; D gene ambiguous. V was cut by 1 base and J by 0 bases, with 4 bases left in between. The germline V gene encodes CDR1 MNHNS and CDR2 SASEGT. The CDR3 covers 15 residues. This chain's CDR3 is CASSEGSSYNSPLHF. The CDR3 nucleotides read TGTGCCAGCAGTGAAGGGAGCTCCTATAATTCACCCCTCCACTTT.

The V gene is TRBV7-9, the J gene TRBJ2-3; 12 bases map to TRBD2. The CDR3 runs to 20 residues. The junction had 20 bases not matched to a gene; V was cut back by 5 bases and J by 5 bases. Per germline, CDR1 SEHNR and CDR2 FQNEAQ (reference sequence). The CDR3 region has the DNA TGTGCCAGCAGCACTTACTTAGCCGGACTAGCGGGGTTTTTGGTAGATACGCAGTATTTT. It is translated as CASSTYLAGLAGFLVDTQYF.

The J gene is TRBJ2-1, the V gene TRBV6-1, with TRBD2 matching 7 bases. Germline V lookup: CDR1 MNHNS, CDR2 SASEGT. The CDR3 is 13 amino acids. V lost 3 bases to trimming and J lost 12 bases; unmatched junction nucleotides: 8. The CDR3 loop is CASSDTVAGPQFF. CDR3 bases: TGTGCCAGCAGTGACACAGTAGCGGGCCCGCAGTTCTTC.

The chain recombines TRBV30 with TRBJ2-1; TRBD2 matches at 8 bases. From germline, CDR1 is GTSNPN and CDR2 SVGIG (reference sequence). Germline trimming cut 2 bases from V and 7 bases from J; bases unmatched to any gene: 7. The CDR3 totals 14 residues. Here the CDR3 reads CAWSSLAGWNEQFF. Written as DNA, the CDR3 is TGTGCCTGGAGTTCCCTAGCGGGTTGGAATGAGCAGTTCTTC.

The chain couples TRBV6-4 to TRBJ2-7, with a possible D match to TRBD1 (6 bases). Germline assignment: CDR1 MRHNA and CDR2 SNTAGT. Trimming shortened V by 7 bases and J by 0 bases, and 16 bases separated the two germline ends. CDR3 size: 15 residues. The CDR3 spells CASTKWDISSYEQYF. DNA for the CDR3: TGTGCCAGCACCAAATGGGACATCAGCTCCTACGAGCAGTACTTC.

The chain uses TRBV18 and TRBJ2-6; 7 bases align to TRBD1. Germline CDR1 KGHSH, CDR2 LQKENI. The V gene end was trimmed by 4 bases and the J gene end by 2 bases; junction bases not matched to a gene: 8. The CDR3 spans 17 residues. DNA for the CDR3: TGTGCCAGCTCACTACGACAGGGTATAGCTGGGGCCAACGTCCTGACTTTC. Amino acids: CASSLRQGIAGANVLTF.

This clone was counted a few times. The rearrangement uses TRBV6-1 and TRBJ1-2; 7 bases map to TRBD1. Germline-derived CDR1 and CDR2 are MNHNS and SASEGT. J lost 4 bases, V lost 0 bases, and 8 bases had no gene match. This CDR3 region has 16 residues. For the CDR3, the DNA is TGTGCCAGCAGTGAAGCCCTCCGAAACAGGGGCTATGGCTACACCTTC. It is translated as CASSEALRNRGYGYTF.

This rearrangement joins TRBV4-3 to TRBJ2-1; D unresolved. This CDR3 has 13 amino acids. From germline, CDR1 is LGHNA and CDR2 YSLEER. The V and J ends lost 0 bases and 5 bases respectively, with 5 bases between them. The CDR3 protein is CASSQDSDNEQFF. As DNA, the CDR3 is TGCGCCAGCAGCCAAGATTCAGACAATGAGCAGTTCTTC.

This clone occurred once. V usage is TRBV27 and J usage is TRBJ1-3; 9 positions match TRBD1. This CDR3 has 15 residues. The germline CDR1 and CDR2 sequences are MNHEY and SMNVEV (reference sequence). The trim removed 5 bases at V and 2 bases at J, leaving 4 bases unmatched. The chain's CDR3 is CASSKRTGAGNTIYF. The CDR3 DNA is TGTGCCAGCAGTAAGCGGACAGGGGCTGGAAACACCATATATTTT.

This clone was counted only a few times. The chain uses TRBV4-1 and TRBJ1-5; tentatively, D is TRBD1 (6 bases). The CDR3 extends over 17 amino acids. V lost 0 bases to trimming and J lost 5 bases, with 17 bases between them. Germline CDR1 and CDR2: MGHRA and YSYEKL. CDR3 residues: CASSQEPIGGIYQPQHF. CDR3 bases: TGCGCCAGCAGCCAAGAGCCTATAGGGGGAATCTATCAGCCCCAGCATTTT.

J is TRBJ2-7 and V is TRBV19; 10 positions agree with TRBD2. V shed 3 bases, J shed 6 bases, and the junction held 5 bases outside the gene matches. CDR1 is LNHDA, CDR2 SQIVND, per germline (reference sequence). The CDR3 consists of 14 residues. Written as DNA, the CDR3 is TGTGCCAGTAGTATCCTAGCGGGAGCCGGCGAGCAGTACTTC. It yields the protein CASSILAGAGEQYF.

CDR3 protein: CASSMGLAGNNEQFF. In DNA, the CDR3 is TGTGCCTCAAGTATGGGACTAGCGGGGAACAATGAGCAGTTCTTC. The chain carries TRBV30 and TRBJ2-1, with 13 bases matching TRBD2. The CDR3 is 15 residues long. After removal of 7 bases from V and 5 bases from J, the junction contained 8 bases not matched to a gene. Germline V lookup: CDR1 GTSNPN, CDR2 SVGIG (reference sequence).

The CDR3 loop is CSARESYEQYF. The CDR3 DNA is TGCAGTGCAAGGGAATCCTACGAGCAGTACTTC. The chain links TRBV20-1 to TRBJ2-7; D is uncertain. V was pared by 6 bases and J by 1 base, with 7 bases between. Germline lookup yields CDR1 DFQATT and CDR2 SNEGSKA (reference sequence). The CDR3 runs to 11 residues.

CDR3 protein: CASSRGGGWEKLFF. The CDR3 nucleotides are TGTGCCAGCAGCCGCGGTGGGGGATGGGAAAAACTGTTTTTT. This chain joins TRBV11-2 and TRBJ1-4; TRBD1 is a possible D gene (5 bases). Germline CDR1 reads SGHAT; CDR2 reads FQNNGV. The CDR3 spans 14 residues. V gave up 5 bases and J gave up 8 bases, with 15 bases separating them.

The chain links TRBV24-1 to TRBJ1-6; possible D gene TRBD1, 6 bases. The CDR3 has 16 amino acids. V was clipped by 8 bases and J by 9 bases, with 22 bases between them. Germline CDR1 is KGHDR and CDR2 is SFDVKD. The CDR3 protein is CATNPVRGGDPSPLHF. Here the CDR3 DNA reads TGTGCCACCAACCCGGTAAGGGGGGGAGACCCTTCACCCCTCCACTTT.

The rearrangement joins TRBV11-2 to TRBJ2-2; D uncertain. Germline V gene data show CDR1 as SGHAT and CDR2 as FQNNGV. This CDR3 spans 11 amino acids. Trimming removed 5 bases at V and 10 bases at J, with 8 bases between. The CDR3 is CASSLGLELFF. The CDR3 nucleotides are TGTGCCAGCAGCCTCGGGTTGGAGCTGTTTTTT.